The TCR beta chain under discussion was sequenced for a study of T cell repertoires in cytomegalovirus infection. Study in general: HLA-C-restricted CMV epitopes, recently identified, and well-studied HLA-B-restricted ones were used by the study. Both a matching HLA type and CMV infection were indicated by public TCR beta signatures.

TCRdb passed the reads through MiXCR, listing each CDR3 protein once. This table has roughly 220,000 distinct CDR3 sequences, less than 50% appearing once. Germline V gene lookup returns CDR1 SGHRS and CDR2 YFSETQ. This CDR3 has 17 residues. V was pared by 3 bases and J by 2 bases, with 18 bases between. Regarding the study as a whole: Dominant in the ex vivo response were TCR beta clonotypes restricted by HLA-C and specific for CMV. Summed frequency of shared TCR beta families picked out CMV carriers who also had the relevant HLA.

Remarks on this clonotype: The antigen is unknown.

The sequenced sample was CD8+ T cells from cultured PBMCs, obtained from culture after CMV antigen stimulation. The TCR originated in a human donor in good health (CMV status not recorded). Some clones in this sample may be carry-over from other donors' samples. The rearrangement links TRBV5-1 to TRBJ2-4; possibly TRBD1 for D (6 bases). The CDR3 is CASSSGQPRRPKNIQYF. In DNA, the CDR3 is TGCGCCAGCAGCTCCGGACAGCCCCGAAGGCCCAAAAACATTCAGTACTTC. Full variable domain (remainder filled in from reference TRBV5-1 and TRBJ2-4): KAGVTQTPRYLIKTRGQQVTLSCSPISGHRSVSWYQQTPGQGLQFLFEYFSETQRNKGNFPGRFSGRQFSNSRSEMNVSTLELGDSALYLCASSSGQPRRPKNIQYFGAGTRLSVL.